This passage covers 13 T cell receptor beta chains from one sample sequenced in a study of long-term antiretroviral therapy in people with HIV. Sequencing used immunoSEQ v3.0 at survey level. The table came from immunoSEQ multiplex PCR; TCRdb's copy has only in-frame clones and leaves some out. The sample has some 16,000 clones; 77% are singletons. The specimen comprised unsorted PBMCs, sampled 2.1 years after starting antiretroviral therapy. All receptors come from a man between 40 and 49 years old with HIV.

The rearrangement links TRBV2 to TRBJ1-2; no clear D. The germline V gene has CDR1 SNHLY and CDR2 FYNNEI. V lost 6 bases and J lost 12, with 29 bases in between. The CDR3 runs 16 residues. DNA for the CDR3: TGTGCCAGCAGCCTCCGGACGGTCATGGCTGAGACTAAAGACACCTTC. It yields the protein CASSLRTVMAETKDTF. The full variable domain, rest sourced from reference TRBV2 and TRBJ1-2, is EPEVTQTPSHQVTQMGQEVILRCVPISNHLYFYWYRQILGQKVEFLVSFYNNEISEKSEIFDDQFSVERPDGSNFTLKIRSTKLEDSAMYFCASSLRTVMAETKDTFGSGTRLTVV.

The rearrangement joins TRBV13 to TRBJ1-6; D remains ambiguous. With 3 bases removed from V and 4 bases from J, the gap between germline ends came to 7 bases. Per the germline V gene, CDR1 is PRHDT and CDR2 is FYEKMQ (reference sequence). This CDR3 has 14 amino acids. This chain's CDR3 is CASSLGRYNSPLHF. CDR3 sequence (DNA): TGTGCCAGCAGCTTGGGTCGATATAATTCACCCCTCCACTTT.

The V gene is TRBV6-5, the J gene TRBJ2-1, with 8 positions matching TRBD2. Trimming at V came to 8 bases and at J to 8 bases, leaving 5 bases not matched to a gene. There are 12 residues in the CDR3. Germline lookup yields CDR1 MNHEY and CDR2 SVGAGI. This chain's CDR3 is CASRGGSHEQFF. CDR3 DNA sequence: TGTGCCAGCCGGGGGGGGTCCCATGAGCAGTTCTTC.

This rearrangement joins TRBV11-2 to TRBJ1-1; weak D call: TRBD1 (5 bases). V was shortened by 3 bases and J by 8 bases, with 16 bases between the two germline ends. Per the germline V gene, CDR1 is SGHAT and CDR2 is FQNNGV. This CDR3 contains 14 residues. CDR3 amino acids: CASSLGLRRPEAFF. As DNA, the CDR3 is TGTGCCAGCAGCTTGGGACTGCGGAGGCCAGAAGCTTTCTTT.

CDR3 region: CASSSQNQYEQYF. Written as DNA, the CDR3 is TGTGCCAGCAGTTCCCAAAATCAGTACGAGCAGTACTTC. This rearrangement joins TRBV6-6 to TRBJ2-7; no clear D gene. The V end lost 4 bases, the J end lost 4 bases, and 11 bases lay between the germline ends. The CDR3 loop spans 13 amino acids. CDR1 and CDR2 from the germline V gene are MNHNY and SVGAGI (reference sequence).

This chain uses TRBV5-6 with TRBJ2-7; D is uncertain. This CDR3 has 14 residues. The V end lost 2 bases, the J end lost 4 bases, and 13 bases lay between the germline ends. The germline gives CDR1 SGHDT, CDR2 YYEEEE. CDR3 in amino acids: CASSFKAGTYEQYF. CDR3 nucleotides: TGTGCCAGCAGCTTTAAAGCAGGTACATACGAGCAGTACTTC.

The chain carries TRBV25-1 and TRBJ1-6; D unresolved. Germline CDR1 is MGHDK and CDR2 is SYGVNS. V shed 4 bases and J shed 2 bases, with 6 bases lying between them. The CDR3 totals 14 residues. DNA for the CDR3: TGTGCCAGCAGTGTTCCCACCTATAATTCACCCCTCCACTTT. Protein product: CASSVPTYNSPLHF.

The chain couples TRBV6-1 to TRBJ2-3; D ambiguous. From germline, CDR1 is MNHNS and CDR2 SASEGT. The length of the CDR3 is 13 residues. The V and J ends lost 6 bases and 0 bases respectively, with 7 bases between them. The CDR3 DNA reads TGTGCCAGCAGGGGAAGGAGCACAGATACGCAGTATTTT. It yields the protein CASRGRSTDTQYF.

The chain uses TRBV6-5 and TRBJ2-1; a possible D gene is TRBD1 (7 bases). Trimming pared 4 bases from V and 7 bases from J, leaving 20 bases between. The CDR3 length is 16 residues. Germline lookup yields CDR1 MNHEY and CDR2 SVGAGI. CDR3 loop: CASSSQGGGGVNEQFF. CDR3 in DNA: TGTGCCAGCAGTTCTCAGGGGGGAGGTGGTGTGAATGAGCAGTTCTTC.

The gene calls are TRBV6-5 and TRBJ1-5; D might be TRBD1 (5 bases). Trimming took 6 bases from V and 0 from J, leaving 12 bases between them. From germline, CDR1 is MNHEY and CDR2 SVGAGI. The length of the CDR3 is 15 residues. The CDR3 nucleotides are TGTGCCAGCAGGGTTGGGGGGTATAGCAATCAGCCCCAGCATTTT. Translation gives CASRVGGYSNQPQHF.

The J gene is TRBJ1-4, the V gene TRBV2, with 8 bases matching TRBD1. The V and J ends lost 4 bases and 4 bases, in that order; junction bases with no gene match: 5. From germline, CDR1 is SNHLY and CDR2 FYNNEI. The CDR3 is 15 residues long. The CDR3 bases are TGTGCCAGCAGTGGGGGACAGGACCTTAATGAAAAACTGTTTTTT. It yields the protein CASSGGQDLNEKLFF. Variable domain in full (rest from reference TRBV2 and TRBJ1-4): EPEVTQTPSHQVTQMGQEVILRCVPISNHLYFYWYRQILGQKVEFLVSFYNNEISEKSEIFDDQFSVERPDGSNFTLKIRSTKLEDSAMYFCASSGGQDLNEKLFFGSGTQLSVL.

The chain combines TRBV7-9 with TRBJ1-2; possibly TRBD1 for D (6 bases). Per the germline V gene, CDR1 is SEHNR and CDR2 is FQNEAQ (reference sequence). Trimming stripped 10 bases from V and 8 bases from J, with 17 bases between. The CDR3 extends over 12 amino acids. This CDR3 is CATDRRAPGYTF. CDR3 coding DNA: TGTGCCACCGACAGGCGGGCCCCAGGCTACACCTTC.

The chain employs TRBV5-1 and TRBJ1-1; no reliable D call. V was pared by 0 bases and J by 1 base, with 4 bases between. Germline assignment: CDR1 SGHRS and CDR2 YFSETQ. The length of the CDR3 is 13 residues. CDR3 protein: CASSLVANTEAFF. As DNA, the CDR3 is TGCGCCAGCAGCTTGGTGGCGAACACTGAAGCTTTCTTT.